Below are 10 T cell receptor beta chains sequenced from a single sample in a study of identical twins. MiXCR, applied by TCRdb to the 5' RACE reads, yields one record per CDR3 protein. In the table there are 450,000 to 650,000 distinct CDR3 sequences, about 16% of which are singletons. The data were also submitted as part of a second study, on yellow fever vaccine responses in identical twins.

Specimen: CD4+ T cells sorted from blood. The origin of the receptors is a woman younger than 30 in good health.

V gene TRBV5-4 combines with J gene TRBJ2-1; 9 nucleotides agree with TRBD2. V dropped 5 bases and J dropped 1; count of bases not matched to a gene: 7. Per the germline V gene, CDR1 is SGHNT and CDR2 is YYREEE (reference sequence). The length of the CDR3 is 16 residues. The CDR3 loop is CASRARTSESYNEQFF. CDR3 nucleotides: TGTGCCAGCAGGGCGCGGACTAGCGAATCCTACAATGAGCAGTTCTTC. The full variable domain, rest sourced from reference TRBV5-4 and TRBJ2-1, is ETGVTQSPTHLIKTRGQQVTLRCSSQSGHNTVSWYQQALGQGPQFIFQYYREEENGRGNFPPRFSGLQFPNYSSELNVNALELDDSALYLCASRARTSESYNEQFFGPGTRLTVL.

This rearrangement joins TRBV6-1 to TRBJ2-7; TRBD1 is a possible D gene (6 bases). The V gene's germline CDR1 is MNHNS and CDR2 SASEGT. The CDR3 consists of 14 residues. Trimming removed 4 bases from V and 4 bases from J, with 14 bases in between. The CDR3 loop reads CASSGPNRVYEQYF. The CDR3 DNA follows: TGTGCCAGCAGTGGTCCCAACAGGGTATACGAGCAGTACTTC.

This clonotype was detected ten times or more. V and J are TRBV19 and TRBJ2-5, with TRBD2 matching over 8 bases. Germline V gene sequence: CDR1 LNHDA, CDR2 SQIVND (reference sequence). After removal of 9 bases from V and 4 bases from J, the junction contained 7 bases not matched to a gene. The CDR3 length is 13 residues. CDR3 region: CASSYSGRETQYF. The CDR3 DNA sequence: TGTGCCAGCAGCTACAGCGGGAGAGAGACCCAGTACTTC.

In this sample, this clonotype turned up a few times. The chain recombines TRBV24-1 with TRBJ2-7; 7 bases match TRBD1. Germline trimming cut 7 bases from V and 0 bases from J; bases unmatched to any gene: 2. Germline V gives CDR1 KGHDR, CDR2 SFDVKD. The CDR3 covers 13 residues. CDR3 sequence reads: CATSTGDSYEQYF. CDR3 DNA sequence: TGTGCCACCAGCACAGGGGACTCCTACGAGCAGTACTTC.

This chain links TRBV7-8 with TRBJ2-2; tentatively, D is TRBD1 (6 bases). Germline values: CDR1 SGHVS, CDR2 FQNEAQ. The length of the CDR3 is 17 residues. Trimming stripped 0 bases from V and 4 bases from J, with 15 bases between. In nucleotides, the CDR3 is TGTGCCAGCAGCTTAGCGCACCAGGGGTCGGCCACCGGGGAGCTGTTTTTT. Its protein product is CASSLAHQGSATGELFF.

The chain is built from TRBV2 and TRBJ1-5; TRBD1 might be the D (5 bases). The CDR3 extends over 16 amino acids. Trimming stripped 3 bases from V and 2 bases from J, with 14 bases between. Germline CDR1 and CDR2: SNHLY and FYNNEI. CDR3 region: CASSDWDRAGNQPQHF. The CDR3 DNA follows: TGTGCCAGCAGTGATTGGGACCGGGCTGGCAATCAGCCCCAGCATTTT.

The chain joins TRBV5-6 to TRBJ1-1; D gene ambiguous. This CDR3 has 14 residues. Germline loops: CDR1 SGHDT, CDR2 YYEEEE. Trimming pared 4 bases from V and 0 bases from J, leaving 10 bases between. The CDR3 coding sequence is TGTGCCAGCAGCCACTGGACGGTGAACACTGAAGCTTTCTTT. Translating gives CASSHWTVNTEAFF.

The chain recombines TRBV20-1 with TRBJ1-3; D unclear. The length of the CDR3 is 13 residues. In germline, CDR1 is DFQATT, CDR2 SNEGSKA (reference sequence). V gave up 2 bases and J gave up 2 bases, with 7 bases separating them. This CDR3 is CSARSGTGNTIYF. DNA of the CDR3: TGCAGTGCTAGAAGCGGGACTGGAAACACCATATATTTT.

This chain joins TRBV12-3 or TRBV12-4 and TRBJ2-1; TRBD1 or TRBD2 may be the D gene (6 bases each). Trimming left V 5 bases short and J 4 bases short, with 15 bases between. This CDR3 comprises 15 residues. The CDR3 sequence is CASSTPGAGYNEQFF. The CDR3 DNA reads TGTGCCAGCAGTACCCCGGGGGCAGGGTACAATGAGCAGTTCTTC.

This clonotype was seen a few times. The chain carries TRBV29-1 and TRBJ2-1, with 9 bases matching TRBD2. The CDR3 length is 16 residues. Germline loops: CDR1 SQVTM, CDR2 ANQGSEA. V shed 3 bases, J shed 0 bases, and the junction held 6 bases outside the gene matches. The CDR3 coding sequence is TGCAGCGTTGAGGGAGCGGGGGGACCCTCCTACAATGAGCAGTTCTTC. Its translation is CSVEGAGGPSYNEQFF.